Here is one T cell receptor beta chain with its context. The data originate from a study of cytomegalovirus exposure and HLA in healthy donors. Healthy donors of bone marrow made up the group. Germline V gene data show CDR1 as MNHNY and CDR2 as SVGAGI (reference sequence). This CDR3 has 15 amino acids. V was pared by 5 bases and J by 10 bases, with 13 bases of the junction left unmatched. With 60 Vbeta and 13 Jbeta primers, the PCR was carried out. Clones were sequenced by immunoSEQ multiplex PCR, and TCRdb holds only the in-frame ones, with some missing. This table holds approximately 82,000 clones, approximately 81% found once.

The V call is TRBV6-6, the J call TRBJ2-1, with 8 bases fitting TRBD1. The source is a woman aged 50 to 60 in good health and CMV-seropositive. The sample comprised PBMCs. The CDR3: CASSRAPGGLQEQFF. CDR3 DNA sequence: TGTGCCAGCAGTCGGGCTCCAGGGGGCCTTCAGGAGCAGTTCTTC.